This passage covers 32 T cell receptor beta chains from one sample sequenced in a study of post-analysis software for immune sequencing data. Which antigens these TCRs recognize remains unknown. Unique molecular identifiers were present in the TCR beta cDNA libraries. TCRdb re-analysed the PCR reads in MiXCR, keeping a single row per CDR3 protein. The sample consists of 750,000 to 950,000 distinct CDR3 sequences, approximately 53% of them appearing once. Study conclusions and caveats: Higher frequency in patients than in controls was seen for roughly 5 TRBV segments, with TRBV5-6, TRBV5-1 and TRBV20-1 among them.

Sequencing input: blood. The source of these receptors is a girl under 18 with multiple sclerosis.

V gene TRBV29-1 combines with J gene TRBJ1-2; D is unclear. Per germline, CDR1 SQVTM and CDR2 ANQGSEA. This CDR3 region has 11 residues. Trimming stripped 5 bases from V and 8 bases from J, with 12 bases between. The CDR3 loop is CSVTVAVGYTF. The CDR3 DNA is TGCAGCGTTACCGTGGCTGTAGGCTACACCTTC.

The CDR3 DNA reads as TGCAGTGCTAGTTTGGCGGGGGGGACTGGGGCCAACGTCCTGACTTTC. Its translation: CSASLAGGTGANVLTF. V and J are TRBV20-1 and TRBJ2-6, with 9 bases matching TRBD2. Germline assignment: CDR1 DFQATT and CDR2 SNEGSKA (reference sequence). Germline trimming cut 3 bases from V and 2 bases from J; bases unmatched to any gene: 5. The CDR3 consists of 16 residues.

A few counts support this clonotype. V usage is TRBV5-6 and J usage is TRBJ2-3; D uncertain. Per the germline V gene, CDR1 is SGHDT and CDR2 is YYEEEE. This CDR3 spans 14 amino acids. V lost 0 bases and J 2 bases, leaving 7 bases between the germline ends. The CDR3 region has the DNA TGTGCCAGCAGCTTGGGAGCCCACACAGATACGCAGTATTTT. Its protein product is CASSLGAHTDTQYF.

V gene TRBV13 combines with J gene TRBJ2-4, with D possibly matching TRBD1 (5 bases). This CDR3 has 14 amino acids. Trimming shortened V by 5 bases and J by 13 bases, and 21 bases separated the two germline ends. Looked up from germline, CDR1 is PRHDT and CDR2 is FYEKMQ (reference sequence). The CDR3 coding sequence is TGTGCCAGCAGCCATGGCTTAGGGGCCAATGAGCAGTACTTC. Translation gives CASSHGLGANEQYF. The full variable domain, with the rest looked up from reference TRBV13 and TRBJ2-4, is AAGVIQSPRHLIKEKRETATLKCYPIPRHDTVYWYQQGPGQDPQFLISFYEKMQSDKGSIPDRFSAQQFSDYHSELNMSSLELGDSALYFCASSHGLGANEQYFGAGTRLSVL.

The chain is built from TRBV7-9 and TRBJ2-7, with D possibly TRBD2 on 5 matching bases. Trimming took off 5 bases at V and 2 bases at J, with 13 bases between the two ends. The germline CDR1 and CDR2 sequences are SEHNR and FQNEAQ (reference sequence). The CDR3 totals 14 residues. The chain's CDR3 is CASSPYEGAYEQYF. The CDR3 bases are TGTGCCAGCAGCCCCTACGAGGGAGCCTACGAGCAGTACTTC.

The CDR3 DNA is TGCAGTGCTAGAGTCTCCTACACAGATACGCAGTATTTT. It codes for CSARVSYTDTQYF. V gene TRBV20-1 combines with J gene TRBJ2-3; D remains ambiguous. V shed 1 base and J shed 2 bases, with 7 bases lying between them. This CDR3 is 13 amino acids long. Per the germline V gene, CDR1 is DFQATT and CDR2 is SNEGSKA (reference sequence).

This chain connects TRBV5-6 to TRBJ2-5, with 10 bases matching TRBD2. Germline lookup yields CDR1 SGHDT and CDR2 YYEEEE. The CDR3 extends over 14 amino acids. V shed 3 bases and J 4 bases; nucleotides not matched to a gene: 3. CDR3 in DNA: TGTGCCAGCAGCTCGGGACTAGCGTCAGAGACCCAGTACTTC. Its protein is CASSSGLASETQYF.

The CDR3 DNA sequence: TGTGCCAGCAGCTACACCCCAACAGGGGTAGACTATGGCTACACCTTC. Its protein product is CASSYTPTGVDYGYTF. The chain uses TRBV9 and TRBJ1-2, with 7 bases matching TRBD1. Trimming removed 4 bases from V and 3 bases from J; junction bases left unmatched: 12. CDR1 is SGDLS, CDR2 YYNGEE, per germline. The CDR3 loop spans 16 amino acids.

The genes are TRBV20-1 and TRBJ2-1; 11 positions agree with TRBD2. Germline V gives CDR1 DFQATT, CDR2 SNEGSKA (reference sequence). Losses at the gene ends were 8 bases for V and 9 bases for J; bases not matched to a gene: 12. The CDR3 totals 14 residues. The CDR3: CSSIIAGGPGEQFF. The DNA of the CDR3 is TGCAGTTCTATAATAGCGGGAGGGCCGGGTGAGCAGTTCTTC.

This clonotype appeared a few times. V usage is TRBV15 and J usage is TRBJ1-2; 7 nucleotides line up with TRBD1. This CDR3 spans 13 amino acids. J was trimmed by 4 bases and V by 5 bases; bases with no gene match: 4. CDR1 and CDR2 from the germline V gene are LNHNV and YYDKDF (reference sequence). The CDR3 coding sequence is TGTGCCACCAGCGACAGGGTGGCCTATGGCTACACCTTC. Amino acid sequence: CATSDRVAYGYTF.

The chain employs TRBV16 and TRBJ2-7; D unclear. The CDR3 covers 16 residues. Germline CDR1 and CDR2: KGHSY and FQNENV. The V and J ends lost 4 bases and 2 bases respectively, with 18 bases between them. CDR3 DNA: TGTGCCAGCAGCCGAATGGACCGCAGAGGTACCTACGAGCAGTACTTC. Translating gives CASSRMDRRGTYEQYF.

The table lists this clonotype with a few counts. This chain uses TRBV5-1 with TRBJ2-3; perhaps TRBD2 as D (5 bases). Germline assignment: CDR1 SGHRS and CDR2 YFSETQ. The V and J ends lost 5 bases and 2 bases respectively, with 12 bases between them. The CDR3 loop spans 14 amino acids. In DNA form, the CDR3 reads TGCGCCAGCAGTACCCCGGAGGACACAGATACGCAGTATTTT. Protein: CASSTPEDTDTQYF.

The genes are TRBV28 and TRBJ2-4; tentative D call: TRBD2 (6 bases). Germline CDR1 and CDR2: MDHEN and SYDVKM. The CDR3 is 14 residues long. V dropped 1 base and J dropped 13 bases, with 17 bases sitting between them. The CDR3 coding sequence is TGTGCCAGCAGTTTATCCGGCGGGATCCGCGGGCAGTACTTC. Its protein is CASSLSGGIRGQYF.

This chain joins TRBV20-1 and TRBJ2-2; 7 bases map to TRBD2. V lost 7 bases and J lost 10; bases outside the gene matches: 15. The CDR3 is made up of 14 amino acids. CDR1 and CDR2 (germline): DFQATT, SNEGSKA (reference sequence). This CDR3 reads CSVRISGGSSELFF. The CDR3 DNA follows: TGCAGTGTCCGCATCTCGGGGGGTTCCTCGGAGCTGTTTTTT.

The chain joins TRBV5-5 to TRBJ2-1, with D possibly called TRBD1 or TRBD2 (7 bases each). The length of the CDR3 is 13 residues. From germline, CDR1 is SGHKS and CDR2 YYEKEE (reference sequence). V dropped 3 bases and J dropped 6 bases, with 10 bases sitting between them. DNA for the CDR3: TGTGCCAGCAGCTCCAGGGGGGGCAATGAGCAGTTCTTC. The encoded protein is CASSSRGGNEQFF.

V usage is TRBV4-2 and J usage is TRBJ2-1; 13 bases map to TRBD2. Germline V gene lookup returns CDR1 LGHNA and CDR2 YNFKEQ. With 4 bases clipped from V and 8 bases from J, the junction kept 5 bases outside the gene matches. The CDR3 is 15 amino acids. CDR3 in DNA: TGTGCCAGCAGCCCCAGGACTAGCGGGAGACATGAGCAGTTCTTC. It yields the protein CASSPRTSGRHEQFF.

CDR3 protein: CSVWTGSDTQYF. CDR3 nucleotide sequence: TGCAGCGTTTGGACTGGTTCAGATACGCAGTATTTT. The genes are TRBV29-1 and TRBJ2-3, with D maybe TRBD2 (5 bases). Germline V gene data show CDR1 as SQVTM and CDR2 as ANQGSEA. The CDR3 extends over 12 amino acids. V lost 5 bases and J 4 bases, leaving 10 bases between the germline ends.

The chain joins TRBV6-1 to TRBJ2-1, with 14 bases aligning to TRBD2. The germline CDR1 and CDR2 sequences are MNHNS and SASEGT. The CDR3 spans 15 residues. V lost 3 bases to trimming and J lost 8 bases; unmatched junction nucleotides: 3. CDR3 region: CASSDRLAGGDEQFF. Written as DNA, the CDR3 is TGTGCCAGCAGTGACCGACTAGCGGGGGGGGATGAGCAGTTCTTC.

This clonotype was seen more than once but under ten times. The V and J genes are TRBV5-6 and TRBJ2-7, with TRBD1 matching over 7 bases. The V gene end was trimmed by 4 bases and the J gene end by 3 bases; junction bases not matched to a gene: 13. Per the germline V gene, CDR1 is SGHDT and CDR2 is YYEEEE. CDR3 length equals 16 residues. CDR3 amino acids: CASSLSGQRFHYEQYF. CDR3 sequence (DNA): TGTGCCAGCAGCCTTTCGGGACAGAGGTTCCACTACGAGCAGTACTTC.

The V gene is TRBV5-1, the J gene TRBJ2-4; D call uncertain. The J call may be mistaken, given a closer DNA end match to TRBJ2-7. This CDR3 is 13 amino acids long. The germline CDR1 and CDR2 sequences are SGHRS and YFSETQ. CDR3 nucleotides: TGCGCCAGCAGCTCCGTTTCGCTTCTCGAGCAGTACTTC. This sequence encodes CASSSVSLLEQYF.

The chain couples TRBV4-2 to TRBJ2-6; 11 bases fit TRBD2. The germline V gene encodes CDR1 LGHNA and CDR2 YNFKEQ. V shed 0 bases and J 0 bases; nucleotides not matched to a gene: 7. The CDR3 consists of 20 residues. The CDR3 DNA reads TGTGCCAGCAGCCAAGAACCGGGACTAGCGGATATCTCTGGGGCCAACGTCCTGACTTTC. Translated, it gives CASSQEPGLADISGANVLTF.

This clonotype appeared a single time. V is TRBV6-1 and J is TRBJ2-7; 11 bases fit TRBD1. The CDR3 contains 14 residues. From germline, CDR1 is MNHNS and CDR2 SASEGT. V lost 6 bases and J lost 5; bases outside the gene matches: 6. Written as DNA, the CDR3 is TGTGCCAGCAGGGCGCGGACAGGGGGCAACGAGCAGTACTTC. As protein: CASRARTGGNEQYF.

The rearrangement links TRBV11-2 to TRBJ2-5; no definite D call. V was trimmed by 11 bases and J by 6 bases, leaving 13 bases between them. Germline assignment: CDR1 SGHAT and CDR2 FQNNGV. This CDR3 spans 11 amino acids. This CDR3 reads CAQEYRQTQYF. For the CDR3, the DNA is TGTGCCCAGGAATATCGGCAGACCCAGTACTTC.

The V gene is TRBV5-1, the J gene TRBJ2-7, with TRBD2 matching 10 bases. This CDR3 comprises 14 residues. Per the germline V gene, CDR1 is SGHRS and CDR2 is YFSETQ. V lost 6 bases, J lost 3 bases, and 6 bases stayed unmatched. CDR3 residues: CASKPSGSHYEQYF. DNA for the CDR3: TGCGCCAGCAAGCCTAGCGGGAGTCACTACGAGCAGTACTTC.

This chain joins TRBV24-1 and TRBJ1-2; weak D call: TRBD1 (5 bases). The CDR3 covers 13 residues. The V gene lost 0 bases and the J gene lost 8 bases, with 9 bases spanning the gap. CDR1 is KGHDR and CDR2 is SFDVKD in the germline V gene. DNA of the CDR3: TGTGCCACCAGTGATTTGGCAGGGCGAGGCTACACCTTC. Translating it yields CATSDLAGRGYTF.

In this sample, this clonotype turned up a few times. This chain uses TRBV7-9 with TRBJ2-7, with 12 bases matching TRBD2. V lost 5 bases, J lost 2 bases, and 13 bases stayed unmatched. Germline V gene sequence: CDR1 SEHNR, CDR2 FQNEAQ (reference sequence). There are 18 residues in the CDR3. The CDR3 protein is CASSAVPGLAGRAYEQYF. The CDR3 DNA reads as TGTGCCAGCAGCGCCGTCCCGGGACTAGCGGGTAGAGCCTACGAGCAGTACTTC. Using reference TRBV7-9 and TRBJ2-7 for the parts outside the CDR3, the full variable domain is DTGVSQNPRHKITKRGQNVTFRCDPISEHNRLYWYRQTLGQGPEFLTYFQNEAQLEKSRLLSDRFSAERPKGSFSTLEIQRTEQGDSAMYLCASSAVPGLAGRAYEQYFGPGTRLTVT.

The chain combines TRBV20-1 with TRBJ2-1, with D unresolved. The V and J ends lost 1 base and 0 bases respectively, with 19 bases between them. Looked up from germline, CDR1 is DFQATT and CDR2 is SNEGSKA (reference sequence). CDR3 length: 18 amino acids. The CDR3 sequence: CSARVTQSNPSSYNEQFF. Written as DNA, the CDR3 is TGCAGTGCTAGAGTTACCCAAAGTAACCCCAGCTCCTACAATGAGCAGTTCTTC.

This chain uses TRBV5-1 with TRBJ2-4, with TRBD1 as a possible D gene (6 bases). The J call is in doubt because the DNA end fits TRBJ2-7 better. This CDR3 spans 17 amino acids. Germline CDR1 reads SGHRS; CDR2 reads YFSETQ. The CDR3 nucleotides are TGCGCCAGCAGCATGAGTACAGGGACCTTTCAATCCTACGAGCAGTACTTC. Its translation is CASSMSTGTFQSYEQYF.

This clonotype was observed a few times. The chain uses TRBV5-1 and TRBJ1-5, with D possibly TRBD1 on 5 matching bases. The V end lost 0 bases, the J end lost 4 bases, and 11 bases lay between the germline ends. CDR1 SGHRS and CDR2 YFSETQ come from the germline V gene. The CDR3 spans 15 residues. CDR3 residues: CASSLAGALNQPQHF. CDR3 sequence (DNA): TGCGCCAGCAGCTTGGCCGGGGCTTTAAATCAGCCCCAGCATTTT.

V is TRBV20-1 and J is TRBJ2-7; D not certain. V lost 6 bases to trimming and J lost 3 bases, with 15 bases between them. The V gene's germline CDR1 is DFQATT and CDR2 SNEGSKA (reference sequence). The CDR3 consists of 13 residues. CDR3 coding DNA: TGCAGTGCGCCAAACGTTCCCTTCTACGAGCAGTACTTC. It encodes CSAPNVPFYEQYF.

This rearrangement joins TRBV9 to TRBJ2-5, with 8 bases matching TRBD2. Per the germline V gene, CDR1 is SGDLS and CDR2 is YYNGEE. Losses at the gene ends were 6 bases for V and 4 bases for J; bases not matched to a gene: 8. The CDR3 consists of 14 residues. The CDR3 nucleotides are TGTGCCAGCACCGAGGGGCTAGCGGGAGAGACCCAGTACTTC. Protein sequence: CASTEGLAGETQYF. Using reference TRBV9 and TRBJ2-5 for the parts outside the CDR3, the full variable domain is DSGVTQTPKHLITATGQRVTLRCSPRSGDLSVYWYQQSLDQGLQFLIQYYNGEERAKGNILERFSAQQFPDLHSELNLSSLELGDSALYFCASTEGLAGETQYFGPGTRLLVL.

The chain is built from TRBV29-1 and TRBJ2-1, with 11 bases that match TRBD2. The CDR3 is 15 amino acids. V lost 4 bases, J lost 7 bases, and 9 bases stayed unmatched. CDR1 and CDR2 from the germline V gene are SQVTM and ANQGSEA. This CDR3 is CSVVGTGLAVNEQFF. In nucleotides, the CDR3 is TGCAGCGTTGTGGGAACGGGACTAGCGGTGAATGAGCAGTTCTTC.